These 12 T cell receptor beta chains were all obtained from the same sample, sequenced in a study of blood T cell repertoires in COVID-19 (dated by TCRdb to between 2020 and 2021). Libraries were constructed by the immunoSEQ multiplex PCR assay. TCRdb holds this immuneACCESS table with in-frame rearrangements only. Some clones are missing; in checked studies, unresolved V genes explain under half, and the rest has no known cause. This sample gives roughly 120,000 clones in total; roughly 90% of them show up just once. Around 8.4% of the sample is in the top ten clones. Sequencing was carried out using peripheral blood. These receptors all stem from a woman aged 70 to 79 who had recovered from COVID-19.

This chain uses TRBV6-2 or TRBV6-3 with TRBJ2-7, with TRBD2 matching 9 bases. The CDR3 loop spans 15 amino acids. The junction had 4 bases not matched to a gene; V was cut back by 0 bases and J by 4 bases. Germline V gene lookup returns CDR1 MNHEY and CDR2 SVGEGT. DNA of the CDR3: TGTGCCAGCAGTTACTCCCCTAGCGGGGTTTACGAGCAGTACTTC. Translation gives CASSYSPSGVYEQYF.

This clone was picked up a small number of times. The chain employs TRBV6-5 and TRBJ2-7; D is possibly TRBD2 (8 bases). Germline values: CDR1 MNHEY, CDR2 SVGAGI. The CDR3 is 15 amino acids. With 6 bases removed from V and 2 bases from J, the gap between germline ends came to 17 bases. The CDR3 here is CASRARGDSPYEQYF. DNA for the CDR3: TGTGCCAGCAGGGCGCGGGGGGACAGTCCCTACGAGCAGTACTTC.

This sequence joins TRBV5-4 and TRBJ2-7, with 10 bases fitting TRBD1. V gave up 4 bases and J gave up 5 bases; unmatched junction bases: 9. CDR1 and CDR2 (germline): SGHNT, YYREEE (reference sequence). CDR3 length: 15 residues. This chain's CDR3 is CASSLPGQGKDEQYF. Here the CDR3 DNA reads TGTGCCAGCAGCCTACCGGGACAGGGGAAGGACGAGCAGTACTTC.

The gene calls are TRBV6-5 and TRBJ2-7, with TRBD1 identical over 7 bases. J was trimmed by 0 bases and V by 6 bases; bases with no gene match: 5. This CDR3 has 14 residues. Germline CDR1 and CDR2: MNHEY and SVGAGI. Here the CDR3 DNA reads TGTGCCAGCAGAGGACAGGTTTCCTCCTACGAGCAGTACTTC. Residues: CASRGQVSSYEQYF.

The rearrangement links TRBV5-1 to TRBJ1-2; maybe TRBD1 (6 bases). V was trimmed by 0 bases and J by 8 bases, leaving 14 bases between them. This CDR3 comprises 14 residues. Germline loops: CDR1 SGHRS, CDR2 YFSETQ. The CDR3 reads CASSLDPGARGYTF. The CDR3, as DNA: TGCGCCAGCAGCTTGGATCCAGGGGCGAGGGGCTACACCTTC.

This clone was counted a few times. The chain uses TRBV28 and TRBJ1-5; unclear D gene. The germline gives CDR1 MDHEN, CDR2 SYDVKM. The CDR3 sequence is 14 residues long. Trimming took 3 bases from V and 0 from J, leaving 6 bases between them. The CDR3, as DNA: TGTGCCAGCAGTTTCTCTTATAGCAATCAGCCCCAGCATTTT. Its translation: CASSFSYSNQPQHF. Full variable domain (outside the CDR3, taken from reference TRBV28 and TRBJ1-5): DVKVTQSSRYLVKRTGEKVFLECVQDMDHENMFWYRQDPGLGLRLIYFSYDVKMKEKGDIPEGYSVSREKKERFSLILESASTNQTSMYLCASSFSYSNQPQHFGDGTRLSIL.

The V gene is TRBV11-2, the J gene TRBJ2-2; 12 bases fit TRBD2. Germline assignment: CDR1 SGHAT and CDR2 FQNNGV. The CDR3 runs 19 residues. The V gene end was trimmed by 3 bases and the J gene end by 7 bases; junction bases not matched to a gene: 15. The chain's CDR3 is CASSLTGGRLAGEHGELFF. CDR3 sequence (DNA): TGTGCCAGCAGCTTGACAGGGGGGAGACTAGCGGGAGAGCACGGGGAGCTGTTTTTT.

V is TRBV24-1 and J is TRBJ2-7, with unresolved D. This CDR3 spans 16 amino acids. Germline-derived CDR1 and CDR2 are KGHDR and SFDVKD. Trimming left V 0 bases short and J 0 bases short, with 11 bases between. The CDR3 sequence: CATSDLRRPASYEQYF. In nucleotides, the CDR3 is TGTGCCACCAGTGATTTGCGGAGACCCGCCTCCTACGAGCAGTACTTC.

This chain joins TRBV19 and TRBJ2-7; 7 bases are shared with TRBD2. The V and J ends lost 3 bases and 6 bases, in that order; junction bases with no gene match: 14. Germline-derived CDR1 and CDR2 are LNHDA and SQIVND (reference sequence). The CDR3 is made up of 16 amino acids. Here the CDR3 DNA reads TGTGCCAGTAGTATTTCGGGGGAGGGAAACCTAAGCGAGCAGTACTTC. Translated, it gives CASSISGEGNLSEQYF.

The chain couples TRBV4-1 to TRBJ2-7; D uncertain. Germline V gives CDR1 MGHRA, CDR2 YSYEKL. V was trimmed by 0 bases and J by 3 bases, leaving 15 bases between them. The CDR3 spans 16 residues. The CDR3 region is CASSQDHALRHYEQYF. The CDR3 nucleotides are TGCGCCAGCAGCCAAGATCACGCACTGCGGCACTACGAGCAGTACTTC.

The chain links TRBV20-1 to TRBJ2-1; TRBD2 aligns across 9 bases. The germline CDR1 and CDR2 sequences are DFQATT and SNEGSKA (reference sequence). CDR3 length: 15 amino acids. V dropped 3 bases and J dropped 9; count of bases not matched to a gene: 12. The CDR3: CSASLAGFAIGEQFF. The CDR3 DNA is TGCAGTGCTAGTCTAGCGGGATTTGCAATCGGTGAGCAGTTCTTC.

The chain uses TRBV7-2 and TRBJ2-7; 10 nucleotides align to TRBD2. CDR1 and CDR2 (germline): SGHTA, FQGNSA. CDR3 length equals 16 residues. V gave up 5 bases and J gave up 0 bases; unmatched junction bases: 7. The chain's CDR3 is CASSPIGLAASYEQYF. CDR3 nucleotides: TGTGCCAGCAGCCCGATTGGACTAGCGGCCTCCTACGAGCAGTACTTC. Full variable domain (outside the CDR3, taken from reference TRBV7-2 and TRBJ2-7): GAGVSQSPSNKVTEKGKDVELRCDPISGHTALYWYRQSLGQGLEFLIYFQGNSAPDKSGLPSDRFSAERTGGSVSTLTIQRTQQEDSAVYLCASSPIGLAASYEQYFGPGTRLTVT.